The next 27 T cell receptor beta chains were all read from a single sample in a study of shared clonotypes between healthy human individuals. Produced via immunoSEQ multiplex PCR; TCRdb's table is partial and in-frame only. The sample lists about 520,000 clones, more than 65% occurring once. Sequenced: PBMCs. These receptors were collected from a woman in her forties in good health. Some clones in this sample may be carry-over from other donors' samples.

The chain couples TRBV6-1 to TRBJ1-5, with D maybe TRBD1 (5 bases). The CDR3 has 14 amino acids. V gave up 6 bases and J gave up 0 bases, with 9 bases separating them. Germline CDR1 MNHNS, CDR2 SASEGT. The CDR3 region has the DNA TGTGCCAGCAGAGACAGATATAGCAATCAGCCCCAGCATTTT. Encoded protein: CASRDRYSNQPQHF.

The CDR3 loop is CASSLGGLGTYEQYF. CDR3 nucleotides: TGTGCCAGCAGCTTAGGAGGGTTGGGAACCTACGAGCAGTACTTC. The J gene is TRBJ2-7, the V gene TRBV7-8; possible D gene TRBD2, 5 bases. Trimming stripped 1 base from V and 2 bases from J, with 12 bases between. The CDR3 contains 15 residues. Germline loops: CDR1 SGHVS, CDR2 FQNEAQ.

CDR3 amino acids: CASSTGAYGNTIYF. Here the CDR3 DNA reads TGTGCCAGCAGTACGGGGGCGTATGGAAACACCATATATTTT. The V and J genes are TRBV6-5 and TRBJ1-3; the D gene is possibly TRBD1 (6 bases). Germline V gene lookup returns CDR1 MNHEY and CDR2 SVGAGI. V shed 5 bases and J shed 3 bases, with 11 bases lying between them. The CDR3 is made up of 14 amino acids.

About this clone itself: With a far larger clone one base away, a read error is the likely cause. This chain links TRBV6-6 with TRBJ2-7; 7 nucleotides line up with TRBD1. Unmatched junction bases numbered 10, after V lost 5 bases and J lost 3 bases. There are 15 residues in the CDR3. CDR1 MNHNY and CDR2 SVGAGI come from the germline V gene (reference sequence). This CDR3 reads CASSTYRGGFYEQYF. CDR3 bases: TGTGCCAGCAGTACCTACAGGGGTGGGTTCTACGAGCAGTACTTC.

This clone was found once. Since a far larger clone is one base different, this is likely a read error. In this CDR3 the conserved last residue, phenylalanine or tryptophan, is missing, so a read error is likely. V usage is TRBV7-3 and J usage is TRBJ1-1, with a weak D call TRBD1 (6 bases). This CDR3 has 10 residues. Germline V gives CDR1 SGHTA, CDR2 FQGTGA. V lost 11 bases to trimming and J lost 10 bases, with 14 bases between them. The CDR3 spells CARHSDRAFS. In DNA, the CDR3 is TGTGCCCGCCACTCGGACAGAGCTTTCTCT.

This clone has ten or more counts. The sample has other DNA sequences that encode this CDR3 too. This sequence joins TRBV5-1 and TRBJ2-3; 13 bases are a match to TRBD2. The CDR3 runs 16 residues. Per the germline V gene, CDR1 is SGHRS and CDR2 is YFSETQ. V shed 0 bases and J 4 bases; nucleotides not matched to a gene: 2. The CDR3 DNA reads as TGCGCCAGCAGCTTGGCCACTAGCGGGAGGGCAGATACGCAGTATTTT. Translating gives CASSLATSGRADTQYF.

Concerning this clone itself: It differs at one base from a far larger clone, so likely a read error. Other DNA variants within this sample encode the same CDR3. The rearrangement joins TRBV4-2 to TRBJ2-2, with 8 bases fitting TRBD2. This CDR3 has 18 residues. Germline loops: CDR1 LGHNA, CDR2 YNFKEQ. Trimming cost V 2 bases and J 4 bases; bases outside gene matches: 12. CDR3 in amino acids: CASSQFLSAGASTGELFF. The CDR3 DNA follows: TGTGCCAGCAGCCAATTCCTCTCAGCGGGAGCCTCCACCGGGGAGCTGTTTTTT.

The chain is built from TRBV2 and TRBJ2-7; 8 positions agree with TRBD1. The CDR3 totals 13 residues. Germline trimming cut 6 bases from V and 0 bases from J; bases unmatched to any gene: 1. Germline CDR1 is SNHLY and CDR2 is FYNNEI. CDR3 sequence reads: CASRDRASYEQYF. The CDR3 bases are TGTGCCAGCAGGGACAGGGCCTCCTACGAGCAGTACTTC.

This clone was seen only once. The rearrangement joins TRBV7-8 to TRBJ2-7, with a tentative D call TRBD2 (5 bases). Germline V lookup: CDR1 SGHVS, CDR2 FQNEAQ. The CDR3 is 14 residues long. Deletions cut 3 bases from V and 7 bases from J, with 16 bases between. The CDR3 coding sequence is TGTGCCAGCAGCTTGCGACTGACTATGGGGGAGCAGTACTTC. This sequence encodes CASSLRLTMGEQYF.

This chain links TRBV5-4 with TRBJ2-7; 8 bases line up with TRBD2. From germline, CDR1 is SGHNT and CDR2 YYREEE (reference sequence). With V trimmed by 5 bases and J by 3 bases, 13 bases remained unmatched. The CDR3 has 16 residues. As DNA, the CDR3 is TGTGCCAGCAGTTCTGGGGGAGCGGGAGAGATCTACGAGCAGTACTTC. Translating gives CASSSGGAGEIYEQYF.

Remarks on this clone: A single base is all that separates this from a far larger clone, so a read error is likely. The chain has TRBV29-1 and TRBJ2-2; possibly TRBD2 for D (7 bases). Germline values: CDR1 SQVTM, CDR2 ANQGSEA. The CDR3 consists of 14 residues. This CDR3 is CSAGRGGDTAELFF. The DNA of the CDR3 is TGCAGCGCTGGGCGGGGAGGGGACACCGCGGAGCTGTTTTTT.

The chain is built from TRBV27 and TRBJ2-7; unclear D gene. Germline V gene lookup returns CDR1 MNHEY and CDR2 SMNVEV (reference sequence). Trimming shortened V by 3 bases and J by 0 bases, and 9 bases separated the two germline ends. CDR3 length: 14 residues. The CDR3 sequence: CASSFKASSYEQYF. As DNA, the CDR3 is TGTGCCAGCAGTTTTAAAGCGAGCTCCTACGAGCAGTACTTC.

The DNA for the CDR3 is TGCGCCAGCAGCCTGGGGTTTGGACTAGCGGGATGGCGCGAGCAGTACTTC. It specifies CASSLGFGLAGWREQYF. The chain employs TRBV5-1 and TRBJ2-7; 12 nucleotides agree with TRBD2. The V segment lost 4 bases and the J segment 6 bases; nucleotides outside the gene matches: 14. There are 17 residues in the CDR3. The germline V gene has CDR1 SGHRS and CDR2 YFSETQ. The whole variable domain, remainder taken from reference TRBV5-1 and TRBJ2-7, is KAGVTQTPRYLIKTRGQQVTLSCSPISGHRSVSWYQQTPGQGLQFLFEYFSETQRNKGNFPGRFSGRQFSNSRSEMNVSTLELGDSALYLCASSLGFGLAGWREQYFGPGTRLTVT.

J is TRBJ2-4 and V is TRBV30, with D tentatively TRBD1 (5 bases). Germline assignment: CDR1 GTSNPN and CDR2 SVGIG (reference sequence). V dropped 0 bases and J dropped 5 bases, with 8 bases sitting between them. The CDR3 consists of 13 residues. DNA of the CDR3: TGTGCCTGGAGTGTAGGGGCAGAAAACATTCAGTACTTC. Protein sequence: CAWSVGAENIQYF.

The chain carries TRBV25-1 and TRBJ2-1; TRBD2 matches at 7 bases. The CDR3 is 14 residues long. V was pared by 6 bases and J by 9 bases, with 11 bases of the junction left unmatched. Germline values: CDR1 MGHDK, CDR2 SYGVNS. This chain's CDR3 is CASSLAGREGEQFF. In DNA form, the CDR3 reads TGTGCCAGCAGCCTAGCTGGGAGGGAGGGTGAGCAGTTCTTC.

There are a few counts of this clone. The same CDR3 is also encoded by other DNA sequences in this sample. The rearrangement links TRBV9 to TRBJ2-1; D is ambiguous. V was shortened by 0 bases and J by 0 bases, with 4 bases between the two germline ends. The CDR3 loop spans 14 amino acids. Germline values: CDR1 SGDLS, CDR2 YYNGEE. The CDR3 region has the DNA TGTGCCAGCAGCGTAGTGGGCTCCTACAATGAGCAGTTCTTC. This codes for CASSVVGSYNEQFF.

This clone was detected only once. A far larger clone lies a single base away; this is likely a read error. V is TRBV5-6 and J is TRBJ1-5, with D possibly TRBD1 on 5 matching bases. The CDR3 totals 13 residues. Looked up from germline, CDR1 is SGHDT and CDR2 is YYEEEE. The CDR3 reads CASSVGLLGPQRF. Here the CDR3 DNA reads TGTGCCAGCAGCGTGGGCCTACTGGGGCCCCAGCGTTTT.

V is TRBV5-6 and J is TRBJ2-1, with no clear D. This CDR3 contains 17 residues. In germline, CDR1 is SGHDT, CDR2 YYEEEE. Trimming stripped 4 bases from V and 0 bases from J, with 17 bases between. DNA of the CDR3: TGTGCCAGCAGCCCAACGTTAGCTAAGGGCTCCTACAATGAGCAGTTCTTC. This codes for CASSPTLAKGSYNEQFF.

For the CDR3, the DNA is TGCGCCAGCAGCCCCCAACAGGGGGCCGACTATGGCTACACCTTC. This encodes CASSPQQGADYGYTF. The rearrangement uses TRBV4-1 and TRBJ1-2, with 9 bases identical to TRBD1. The trim removed 4 bases at V and 3 bases at J, leaving 6 bases unmatched. Germline CDR1 and CDR2: MGHRA and YSYEKL. The CDR3 runs to 15 residues.

This clone has only a few counts. A far larger clone is off by one base, so a read error is likely. Other DNA sequences in the same sample also yield this CDR3. The chain recombines TRBV30 with TRBJ1-5; D is unclear. CDR1 and CDR2 from the germline V gene are GTSNPN and SVGIG (reference sequence). The germline V and J ends were trimmed by 1 base and 4 bases, with 8 bases remaining between them. The CDR3 is 13 residues long. The CDR3 DNA reads TGTGCCTGGAGTGGGACGGGTAATCAGCCCCAGCATTTT. This codes for CAWSGTGNQPQHF.

The V call is TRBV7-9, the J call TRBJ2-1; 8 positions agree with TRBD2. The CDR3 is 17 residues long. V shed 0 bases and J 7 bases; nucleotides not matched to a gene: 11. Germline CDR1 reads SEHNR; CDR2 reads FQNEAQ (reference sequence). In DNA, the CDR3 is TGTGCCAGCAGCTTAGCGCAGAGCGGGAGAGTTATGAATGAGCAGTTCTTC. It translates to CASSLAQSGRVMNEQFF.

The chain has TRBV6-6 and TRBJ2-5; D may be TRBD1 (8 bases). The ends were cut back, 2 bases at V and 4 bases at J, with 14 bases in the middle. CDR1 and CDR2 (germline): MNHNY, SVGAGI (reference sequence). The CDR3 runs to 15 residues. The CDR3 bases are TGTGCCAGCAGTTACACTACAGGGGGGGGAGAGACCCAGTACTTC. The encoded protein is CASSYTTGGGETQYF.

Points on this clone: Just one base apart from a much larger clone, this may be a read error. The chain links TRBV29-1 to TRBJ1-5; D is ambiguous. The CDR3 runs to 14 residues. The germline V gene has CDR1 SQVTM and CDR2 ANQGSEA. V lost 4 bases to trimming and J lost 0 bases, with 10 bases between them. The DNA of the CDR3 is TGCAGCGTTGCCGAGGACTATAGCAATCAGCCCCAGCATTTT. Encoded protein: CSVAEDYSNQPQHF.

The chain combines TRBV30 with TRBJ2-3, with D perhaps TRBD2 (6 bases). Trimming cost V 3 bases and J 8 bases, with 15 bases left between them. The germline V gene encodes CDR1 GTSNPN and CDR2 SVGIG (reference sequence). The CDR3 has 13 amino acids. As DNA, the CDR3 is TGTGCCTGGAGAGGGACTCCGTCGGGTACGCAGTATTTT. Encoded protein: CAWRGTPSGTQYF.

This clone has a single count. In nucleotides, the CDR3 is TGTGCCAGCAGTTACGATGGATTCGAAAAACTGTTTTTT. Residues: CASSYDGFEKLFF. The chain uses TRBV6-6 and TRBJ1-4, with D unresolved. Germline CDR1 and CDR2: MNHNY and SVGAGI (reference sequence). The CDR3 is 13 residues long. V dropped 2 bases and J dropped 8 bases, with 9 bases sitting between them.

A remark on this clone: This likely traces to a read error, being one base from a far larger clone. Different DNA sequences within this sample yield the same CDR3. The V and J genes are TRBV1 and TRBJ2-4. TRBV1 is a known pseudogene. This CDR3 has 14 residues. The CDR3 region is CTSSQGPPRTIQYF. CDR3 DNA: TGCACTAGCAGCCAAGGCCCCCCTCGGACCATTCAGTACTTC.

The CDR3 loop reads CASSYKGLYTDTQYF. The DNA for the CDR3 is TGTGCCAGCAGTTACAAAGGACTGTACACAGATACGCAGTATTTT. This rearrangement joins TRBV6-5 to TRBJ2-3, with a possible D match to TRBD2 (5 bases). Trimming stripped 2 bases from V and 2 bases from J, with 11 bases between. This CDR3 contains 15 residues. The germline gives CDR1 MNHEY, CDR2 SVGAGI.